This T cell receptor (beta chain) derives from a study of T cell changes during pregnancy in multiple sclerosis. The CDR3 runs to 22 residues. J was trimmed by 1 base and V by 2 bases; bases with no gene match: 22. The germline V gene has CDR1 ENHRY and CDR2 SYGVKD. Here immunoSEQ multiplex PCR was the method, and the copy in TCRdb shows in-frame clones only, minus some. Of 50,000 to 75,000 clones listed, more than 75% are singletons. The V and J genes are TRBV10-3 and TRBJ1-1; 10 bases agree with TRBD1. The specimen was peripheral blood, collected in the first trimester of pregnancy. This sequence originates from a female donor in good health, enrolled as a control in a pregnancy study. DNA for the CDR3: TGTGCCATCAGTGAGCCCACGAAACTGTCCGACCCCAGACAGGGGGCGAACACTGAAGCTTTCTTT. Translation gives CAISEPTKLSDPRQGANTEAFF.